The entry below describes one TCR beta chain. Sequencing was performed with immunoSEQ multiplex PCR; in TCRdb, only in-frame clones are kept and a portion is missing. The table includes tens of thousands of clones, roughly 83% detected once. CDR1 MNHEY and CDR2 SMNVEV come from the germline V gene (reference sequence). Losses at the gene ends were 6 bases for V and 6 bases for J; bases not matched to a gene: 8. The CDR3 has 14 amino acids. The data were taken from a study of OX40 agonist ivuxolimab in advanced cancers. The clonotype originates from an adult with an advanced solid tumor such as melanoma, head and neck, liver or kidney cancer. The rearrangement uses TRBV27 and TRBJ1-5; the match to TRBD1 covers 7 bases. Material: CD4+ or CD8+ T cells sorted from blood, obtained in a trial of the OX40 agonist ivuxolimab. The CDR3: CASRGQATGQPQHF. In DNA form, the CDR3 reads TGTGCCAGCAGAGGACAGGCGACGGGTCAGCCCCAGCATTTT.